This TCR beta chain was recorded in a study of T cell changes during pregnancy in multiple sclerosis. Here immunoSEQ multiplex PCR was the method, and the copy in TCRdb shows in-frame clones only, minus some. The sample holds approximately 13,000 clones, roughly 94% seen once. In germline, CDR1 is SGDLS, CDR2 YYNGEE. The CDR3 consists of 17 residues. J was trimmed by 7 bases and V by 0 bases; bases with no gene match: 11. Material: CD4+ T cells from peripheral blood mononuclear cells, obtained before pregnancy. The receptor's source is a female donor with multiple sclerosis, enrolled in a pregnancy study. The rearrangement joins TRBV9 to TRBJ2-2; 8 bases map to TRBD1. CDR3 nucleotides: TGTGCCAGCAGCGTAGCTACGGGGCGGACAGGGAGCGGGGAGCTGTTTTTT. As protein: CASSVATGRTGSGELFF. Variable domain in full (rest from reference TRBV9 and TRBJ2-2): DSGVTQTPKHLITATGQRVTLRCSPRSGDLSVYWYQQSLDQGLQFLIQYYNGEERAKGNILERFSAQQFPDLHSELNLSSLELGDSALYFCASSVATGRTGSGELFFGEGSRLTVL.